In this sample, the clone carrying this T cell receptor (beta chain) is medium-sized. Antigen specificity is unknown. Germline lookup yields CDR1 SQVTM and CDR2 ANQGSEA. This CDR3 is built from 16 residues. V lost 1 base to trimming and J lost 2 bases; unmatched junction nucleotides: 8. This sample's RNA came from whole unsorted tissue. This record comes from a study of tumor and adjacent non-tumor tissue in lung cancer. Whole-study results and caveats: Tumor repertoires had a smaller top 100 clone share than normal lung. Compared with tumor, normal lung showed significantly lower TCR diversity.

TCRbeta libraries were built with three rounds of nested PCR, modified from ARM-PCR. TCRdb re-called the multiplex PCR reads through MiXCR, storing one row per CDR3 protein. The data hold around 74,000 distinct CDR3 sequences, with around 70% observed a single time. Sequenced: lung tumor tissue. The rearrangement links TRBV29-1 to TRBJ2-3; TRBD2 matches 8 bases. This sequence originates from an older woman with non-small cell lung cancer. The CDR3 DNA reads as TGCAGCGTTGAAGGCGGAAGCGGGAGATTCACAGATACGCAGTATTTT. Its translation: CSVEGGSGRFTDTQYF.